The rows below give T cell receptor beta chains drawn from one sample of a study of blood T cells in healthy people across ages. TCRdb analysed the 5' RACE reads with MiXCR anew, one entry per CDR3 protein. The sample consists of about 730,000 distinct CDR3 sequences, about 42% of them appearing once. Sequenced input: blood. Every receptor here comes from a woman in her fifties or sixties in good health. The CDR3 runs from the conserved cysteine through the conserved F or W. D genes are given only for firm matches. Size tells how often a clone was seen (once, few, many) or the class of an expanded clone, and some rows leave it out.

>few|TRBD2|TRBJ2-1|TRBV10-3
TGTGCCACCTCGCCAGCGGGGACCTACAATGAGCAGTTCTTC
CATSPAGTYNEQFF
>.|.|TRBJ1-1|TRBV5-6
TGTGCCAGCAGCTTGTTCTCGGCGGGGGGCCACGCTGAAGCTTTCTTT
CASSLFSAGGHAEAFF
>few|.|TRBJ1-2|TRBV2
TGTGCCAGCAGTGAAAACAGCCCCGAGGTCGATGGCTACACCTTC
CASSENSPEVDGYTF
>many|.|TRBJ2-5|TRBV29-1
TGCAGCGTTGAAAAACAGATCCAAGAGACCCAGTACTTC
CSVEKQIQETQYF
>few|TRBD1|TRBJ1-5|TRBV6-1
TGTGCCATAACCGGGACAGGTAATCAGCCCCAGCATTTT
CAITGTGNQPQHF
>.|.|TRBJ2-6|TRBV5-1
TGCGCCAGCAGCTCCAACGCTGGGGCCAACGTCCTGACTTTC
CASSSNAGANVLTF
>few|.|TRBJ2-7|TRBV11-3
TGTGCCAGCAGCCCCCTTGTCGACGGAGAGCAGTACTTC
CASSPLVDGEQYF
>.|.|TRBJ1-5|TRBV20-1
TGCAGTGCTACCCCACAGGGTAGCAATCAGCCCCAGCATTTT
CSATPQGSNQPQHF
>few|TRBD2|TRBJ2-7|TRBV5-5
TGTGCCAGCGCGGCGGGGGTAGCGGGGTCCTACGAGCAGTACTTC
CASAAGVAGSYEQYF
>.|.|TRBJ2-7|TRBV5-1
TGCGCCAGCAGCAGAAGGACAGTCACCTCCTACGAGCAGTACTTC
CASSRRTVTSYEQYF
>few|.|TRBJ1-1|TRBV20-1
TGCAGTGCTAGGGCTCCGGGACGGAACACTGAAGCTTTCTTT
CSARAPGRNTEAFF
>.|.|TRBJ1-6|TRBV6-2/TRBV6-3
TGTGCCAGCAGCCCCAGAGAGGTGACCTGGGGGCATTCACCCCTCCACTTT
CASSPREVTWGHSPLHF
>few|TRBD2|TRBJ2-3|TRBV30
TGTGCCTGGAGTGTAGCGCGACTAGCGGGGCGAACAGATACGCAGTATTTT
CAWSVARLAGRTDTQYF
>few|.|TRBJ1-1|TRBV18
TGTGCCAGCTCACCAACTACTGAGAACACTGAAGCTTTCTTT
CASSPTTENTEAFF
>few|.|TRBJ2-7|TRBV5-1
TGCGCCAGCAGCTTGTTACAGGGAGAAACCTACGAGCAGTACTTC
CASSLLQGETYEQYF
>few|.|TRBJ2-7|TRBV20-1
TGCAGTGCCGCAACCGACTACGAGCAGTACTTC
CSAATDYEQYF
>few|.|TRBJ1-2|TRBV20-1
TGCAGTGCTCACCGAGGACACTTTAACTATGGCTACACCTTC
CSAHRGHFNYGYTF
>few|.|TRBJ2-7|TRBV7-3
TGTGCCAGCAGCTTAGGCCAAACCCCGAGGGACGAGCAGTACTTC
CASSLGQTPRDEQYF
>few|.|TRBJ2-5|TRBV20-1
TGCAGTGCTAGAGATCTGGATGTCGGTAAAGAGACCCAGTACTTC
CSARDLDVGKETQYF